The entry that follows covers one T cell receptor beta chain sequence. The V segment lost 3 bases and the J segment 3 bases; nucleotides outside the gene matches: 0. CDR3 length equals 13 residues. Germline V lookup: CDR1 LNHNV, CDR2 YYDKDF (reference sequence). This specimen belongs to a study of blood T cell repertoires in COVID-19. Across the whole study: Acute and convalescent COVID-19 samples came from the United States, Italy and Spain. T cells, B-cell-depleted T cells, or PBMCs provided the cDNA or gDNA that served as material.

As handled by the study authors: Reference gene primer amplification in the assay estimated nucleated cell counts. The data were produced by immunoSEQ multiplex PCR, yet TCRdb's version contains in-frame clones alone and is incomplete. V and J calls and clone size are as listed in that table; D and trimming were resolved from the DNA. The sample holds about 200,000 clones; around 85% are singletons and the top ten take roughly 7.9%. The chain links TRBV15 to TRBJ1-2; the match to TRBD1 covers 8 bases. The source material was peripheral blood. The sequence was obtained from a woman of 80 years or more with acute or convalescent COVID-19. As DNA, the CDR3 is TGTGCCACCAGCAGGGACAGGGACTATGGCTACACCTTC. Amino acids: CATSRDRDYGYTF.